This T cell receptor (beta chain) appears in the sequencing data of a study of PD-1 blockade in mismatch repair-deficient tumors. Germline V CDR1 and CDR2: SGHKS, YYEKEE (reference sequence). The V and J ends lost 5 bases and 3 bases, in that order; junction bases with no gene match: 7. There are 15 residues in the CDR3. Sequencing was performed with immunoSEQ multiplex PCR; in TCRdb, only in-frame clones are kept and a portion is missing. The data show 76,000 or so clones, 65% to 85% seen once. This receptor was taken from an adult with mismatch repair-deficient cancer. This material consisted of peripheral blood, taken 44 weeks after starting pembrolizumab. V and J are TRBV5-5 and TRBJ2-5; 10 nucleotides align to TRBD1. The CDR3 DNA follows: TGTGCCAGCAGTCACACCGGGACAGGGGAAGAGACCCAGTACTTC. This encodes CASSHTGTGEETQYF.